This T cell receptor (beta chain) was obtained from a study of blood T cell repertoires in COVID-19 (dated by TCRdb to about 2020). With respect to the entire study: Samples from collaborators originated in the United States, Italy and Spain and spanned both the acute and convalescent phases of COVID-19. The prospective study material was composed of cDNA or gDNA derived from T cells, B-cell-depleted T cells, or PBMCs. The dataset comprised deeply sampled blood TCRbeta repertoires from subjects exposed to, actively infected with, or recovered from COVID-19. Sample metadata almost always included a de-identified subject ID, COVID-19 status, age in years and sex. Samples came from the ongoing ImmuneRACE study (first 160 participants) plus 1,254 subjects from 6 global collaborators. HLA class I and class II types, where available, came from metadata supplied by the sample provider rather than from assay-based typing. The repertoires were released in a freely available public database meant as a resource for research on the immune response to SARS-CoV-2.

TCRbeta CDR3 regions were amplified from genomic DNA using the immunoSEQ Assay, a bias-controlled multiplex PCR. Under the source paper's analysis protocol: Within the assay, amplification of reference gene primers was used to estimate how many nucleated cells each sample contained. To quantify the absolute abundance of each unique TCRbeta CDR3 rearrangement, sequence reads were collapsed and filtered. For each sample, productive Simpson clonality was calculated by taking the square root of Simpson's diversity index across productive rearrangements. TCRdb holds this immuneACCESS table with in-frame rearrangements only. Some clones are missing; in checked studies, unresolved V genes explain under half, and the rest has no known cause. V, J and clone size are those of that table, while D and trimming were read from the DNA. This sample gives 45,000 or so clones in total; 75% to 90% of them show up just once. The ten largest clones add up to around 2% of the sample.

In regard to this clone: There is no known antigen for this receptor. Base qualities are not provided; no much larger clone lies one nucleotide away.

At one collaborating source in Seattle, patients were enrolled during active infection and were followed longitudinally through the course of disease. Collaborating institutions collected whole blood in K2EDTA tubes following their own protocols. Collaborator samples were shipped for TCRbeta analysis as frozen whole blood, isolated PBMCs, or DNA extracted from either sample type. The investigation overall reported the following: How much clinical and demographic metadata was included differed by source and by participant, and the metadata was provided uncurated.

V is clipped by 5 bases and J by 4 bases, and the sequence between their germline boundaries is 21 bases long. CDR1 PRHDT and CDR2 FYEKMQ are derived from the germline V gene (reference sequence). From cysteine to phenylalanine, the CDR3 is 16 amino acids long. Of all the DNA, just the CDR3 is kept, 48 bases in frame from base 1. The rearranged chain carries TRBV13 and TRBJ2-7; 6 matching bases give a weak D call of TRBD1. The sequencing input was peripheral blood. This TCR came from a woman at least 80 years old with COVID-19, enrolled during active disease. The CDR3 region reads CASSPRKQGVRYEQYF. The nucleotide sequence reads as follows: TGTGCCAGCAGCCCGCGGAAACAGGGAGTCCGATACGAGCAGTACTTC.